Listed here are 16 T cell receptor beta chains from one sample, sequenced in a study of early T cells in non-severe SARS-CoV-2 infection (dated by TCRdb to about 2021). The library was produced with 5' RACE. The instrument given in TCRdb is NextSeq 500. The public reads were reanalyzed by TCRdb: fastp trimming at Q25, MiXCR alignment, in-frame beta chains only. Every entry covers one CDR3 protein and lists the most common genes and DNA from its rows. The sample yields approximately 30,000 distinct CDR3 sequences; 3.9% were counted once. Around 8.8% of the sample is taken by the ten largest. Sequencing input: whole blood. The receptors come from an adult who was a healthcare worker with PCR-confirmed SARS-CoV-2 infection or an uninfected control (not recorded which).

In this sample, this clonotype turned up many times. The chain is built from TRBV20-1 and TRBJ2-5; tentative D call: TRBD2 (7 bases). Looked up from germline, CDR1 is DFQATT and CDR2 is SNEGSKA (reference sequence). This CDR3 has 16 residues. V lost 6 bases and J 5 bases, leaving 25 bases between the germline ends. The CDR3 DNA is TGCAGTGCCTCGAAGGGATCGGGGGGCGCAGGGGAGACCCAGTACTTC. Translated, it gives CSASKGSGGAGETQYF.

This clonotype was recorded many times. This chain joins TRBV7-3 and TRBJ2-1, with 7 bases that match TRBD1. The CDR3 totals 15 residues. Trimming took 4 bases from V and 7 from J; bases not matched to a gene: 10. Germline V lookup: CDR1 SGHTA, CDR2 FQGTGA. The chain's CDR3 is CASSSPGKGANEQFF. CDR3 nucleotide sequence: TGTGCCAGCAGCTCGCCTGGGAAGGGGGCGAATGAGCAGTTCTTC.

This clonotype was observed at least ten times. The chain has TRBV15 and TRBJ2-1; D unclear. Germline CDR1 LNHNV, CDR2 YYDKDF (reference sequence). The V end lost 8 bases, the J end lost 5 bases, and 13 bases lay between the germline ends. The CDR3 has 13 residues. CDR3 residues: CATASLADNEQFF. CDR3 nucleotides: TGTGCCACCGCTTCCCTGGCGGACAATGAGCAGTTCTTC.

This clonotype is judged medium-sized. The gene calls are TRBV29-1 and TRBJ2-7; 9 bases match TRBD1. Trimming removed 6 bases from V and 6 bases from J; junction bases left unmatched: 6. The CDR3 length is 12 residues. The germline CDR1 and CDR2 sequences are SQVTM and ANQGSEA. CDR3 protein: CSVAGTGSEQYF. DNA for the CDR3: TGCAGCGTCGCCGGGACAGGGTCCGAGCAGTACTTC.

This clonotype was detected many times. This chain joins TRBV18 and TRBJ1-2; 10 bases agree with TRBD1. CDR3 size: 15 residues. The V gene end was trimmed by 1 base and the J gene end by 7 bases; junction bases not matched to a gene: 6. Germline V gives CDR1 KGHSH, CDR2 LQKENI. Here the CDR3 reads CASSPQGQGISGYTF. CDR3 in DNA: TGTGCCAGCTCACCACAGGGACAGGGGATCTCTGGCTACACCTTC.

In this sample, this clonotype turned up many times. DNA for the CDR3: TGCGCCAGCAGAGGGGGGCCAGATACGCAGTATTTT. Translating it yields CASRGGPDTQYF. J is TRBJ2-3 and V is TRBV5-1, with D perhaps matching TRBD1 or TRBD2 (6 bases each). The germline gives CDR1 SGHRS, CDR2 YFSETQ. CDR3 size: 12 residues. V lost 5 bases and J 4 bases, leaving 8 bases between the germline ends.

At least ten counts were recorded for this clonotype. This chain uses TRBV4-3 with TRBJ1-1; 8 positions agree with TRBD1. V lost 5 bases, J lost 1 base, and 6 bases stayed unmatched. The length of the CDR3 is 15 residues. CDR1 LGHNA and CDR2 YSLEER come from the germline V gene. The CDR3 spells CASSEQGQANTEAFF. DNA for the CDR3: TGCGCCAGCAGCGAGCAGGGACAGGCGAACACTGAAGCTTTCTTT.

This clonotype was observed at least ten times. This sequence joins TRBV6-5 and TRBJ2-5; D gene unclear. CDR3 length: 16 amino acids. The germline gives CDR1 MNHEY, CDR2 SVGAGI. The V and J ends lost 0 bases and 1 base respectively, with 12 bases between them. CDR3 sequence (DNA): TGTGCCAGCAGTTACTCCAAACTTCTGGCCCAAGAGACCCAGTACTTC. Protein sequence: CASSYSKLLAQETQYF.

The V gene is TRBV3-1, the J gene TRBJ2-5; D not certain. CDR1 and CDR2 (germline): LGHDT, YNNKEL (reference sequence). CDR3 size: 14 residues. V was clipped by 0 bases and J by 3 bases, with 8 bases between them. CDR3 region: CASSQDGNKETQYF. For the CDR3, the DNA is TGTGCCAGCAGCCAAGACGGAAACAAAGAGACCCAGTACTTC.

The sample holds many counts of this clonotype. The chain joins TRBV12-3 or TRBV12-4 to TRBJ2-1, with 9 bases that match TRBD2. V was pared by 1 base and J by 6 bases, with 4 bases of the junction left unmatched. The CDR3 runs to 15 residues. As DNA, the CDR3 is TGTGCCAGCAGTTTAGGGCGGGGGGGCCGCAATGAGCAGTTCTTC. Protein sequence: CASSLGRGGRNEQFF.

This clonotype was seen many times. CDR3 amino acids: CASSQGGTEAFF. CDR3 nucleotide sequence: TGTGCCAGCAGTCAAGGGGGCACTGAAGCTTTCTTT. The V call is TRBV6-5, the J call TRBJ1-1; tentative D call: TRBD1 (6 bases). The ends were cut back, 5 bases at V and 4 bases at J, with 8 bases in the middle. Germline V gene lookup returns CDR1 MNHEY and CDR2 SVGAGI. The CDR3 covers 12 residues.

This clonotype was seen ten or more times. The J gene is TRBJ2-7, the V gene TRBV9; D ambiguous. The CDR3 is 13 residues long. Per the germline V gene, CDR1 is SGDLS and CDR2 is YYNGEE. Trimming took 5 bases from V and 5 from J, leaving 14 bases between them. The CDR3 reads CASSKASGNEQYF. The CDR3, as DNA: TGTGCCAGCAGTAAGGCCTCCGGCAACGAGCAGTACTTC.

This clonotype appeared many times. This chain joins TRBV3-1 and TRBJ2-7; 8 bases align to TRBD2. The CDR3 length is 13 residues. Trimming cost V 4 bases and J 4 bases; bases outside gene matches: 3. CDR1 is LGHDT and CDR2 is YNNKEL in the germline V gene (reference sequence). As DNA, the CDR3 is TGTGCCAGCAGCCCAAGCGGGAGTTACGAGCAGTACTTC. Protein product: CASSPSGSYEQYF.

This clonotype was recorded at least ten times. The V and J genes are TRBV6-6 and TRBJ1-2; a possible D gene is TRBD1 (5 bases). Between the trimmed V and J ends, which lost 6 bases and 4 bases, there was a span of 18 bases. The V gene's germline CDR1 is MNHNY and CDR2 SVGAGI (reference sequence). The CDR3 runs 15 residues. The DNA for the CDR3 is TGTGCCAGCAGCACTGTCTTTCGGCAGGGCTATGGCTACACCTTC. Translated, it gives CASSTVFRQGYGYTF.

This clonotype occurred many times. In DNA, the CDR3 is TGCGCCAGCAGCCAAGTAGGGGGTCTGGGCGGTTCACCCCTCCACTTT. It specifies CASSQVGGLGGSPLHF. This sequence joins TRBV4-1 and TRBJ1-6; D might be TRBD1 (6 bases). V dropped 1 base and J dropped 9 bases, with 16 bases sitting between them. Germline V gene lookup returns CDR1 MGHRA and CDR2 YSYEKL. CDR3 length equals 16 residues.

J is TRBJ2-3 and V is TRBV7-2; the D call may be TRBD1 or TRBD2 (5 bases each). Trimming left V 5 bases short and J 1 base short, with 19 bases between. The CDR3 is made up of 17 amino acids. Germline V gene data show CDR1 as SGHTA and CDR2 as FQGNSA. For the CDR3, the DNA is TGTGCCAGCAGCCCAGGTGGGACCACCATGGGCACAGATACGCAGTATTTT. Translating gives CASSPGGTTMGTDTQYF.